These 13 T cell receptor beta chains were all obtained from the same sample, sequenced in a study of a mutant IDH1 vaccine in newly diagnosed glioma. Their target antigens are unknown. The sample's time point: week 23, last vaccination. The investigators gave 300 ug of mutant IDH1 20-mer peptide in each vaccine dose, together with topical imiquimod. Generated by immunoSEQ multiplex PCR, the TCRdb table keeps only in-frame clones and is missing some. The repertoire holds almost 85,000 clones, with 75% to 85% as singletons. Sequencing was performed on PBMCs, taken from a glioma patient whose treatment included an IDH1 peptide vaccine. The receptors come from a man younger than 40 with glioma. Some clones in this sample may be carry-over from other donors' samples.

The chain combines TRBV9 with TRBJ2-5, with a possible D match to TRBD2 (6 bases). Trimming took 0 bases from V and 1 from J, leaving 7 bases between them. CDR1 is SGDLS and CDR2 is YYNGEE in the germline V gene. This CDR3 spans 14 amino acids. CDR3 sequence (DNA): TGTGCCAGCAGCGTAGGGGGACTCCAAGAGACCCAGTACTTC. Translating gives CASSVGGLQETQYF.

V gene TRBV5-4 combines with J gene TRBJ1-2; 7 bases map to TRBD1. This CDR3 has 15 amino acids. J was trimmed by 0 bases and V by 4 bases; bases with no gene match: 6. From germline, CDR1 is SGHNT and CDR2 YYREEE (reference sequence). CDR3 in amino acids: CASSPGQPANYGYTF. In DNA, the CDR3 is TGTGCCAGCAGCCCGGGACAGCCAGCTAACTATGGCTACACCTTC.

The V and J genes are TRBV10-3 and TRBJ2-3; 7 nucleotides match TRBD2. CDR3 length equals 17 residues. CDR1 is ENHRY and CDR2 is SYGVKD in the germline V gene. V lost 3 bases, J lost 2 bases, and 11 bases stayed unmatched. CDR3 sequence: CAISDIGGRSVTDTQYF. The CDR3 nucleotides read TGTGCCATCAGTGATATTGGCGGGAGATCTGTCACAGATACGCAGTATTTT.

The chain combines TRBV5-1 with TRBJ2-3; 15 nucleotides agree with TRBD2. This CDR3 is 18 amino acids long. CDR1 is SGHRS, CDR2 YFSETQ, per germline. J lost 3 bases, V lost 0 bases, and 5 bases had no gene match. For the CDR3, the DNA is TGCGCCAGCAGCTTGGGCGGACTAGCGGGGGGGAGTACAGATACGCAGTATTTT. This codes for CASSLGGLAGGSTDTQYF.

For the CDR3, the DNA is TGTGCCAGTAGTACAGACAGGGAGGATGAGCAGTTCTTC. Translation: CASSTDREDEQFF. The chain uses TRBV19 and TRBJ2-1; D is possibly TRBD1 (7 bases). Per germline, CDR1 LNHDA and CDR2 SQIVND (reference sequence). Trimming left V 4 bases short and J 8 bases short, with 12 bases between. This CDR3 spans 13 amino acids.

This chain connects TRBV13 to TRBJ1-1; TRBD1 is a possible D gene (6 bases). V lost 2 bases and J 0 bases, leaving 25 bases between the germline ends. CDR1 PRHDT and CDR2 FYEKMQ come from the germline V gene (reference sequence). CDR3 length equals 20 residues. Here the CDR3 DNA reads TGTGCCAGCAGCTTATTAAGGTGGGGGGGACATGACGGGTTGAACACTGAAGCTTTCTTT. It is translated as CASSLLRWGGHDGLNTEAFF.

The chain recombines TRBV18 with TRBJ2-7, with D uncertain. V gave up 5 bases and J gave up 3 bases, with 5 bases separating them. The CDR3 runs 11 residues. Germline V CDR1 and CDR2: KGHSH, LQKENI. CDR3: CASSIGYEQYF. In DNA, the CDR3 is TGTGCCAGCTCAATCGGCTACGAGCAGTACTTC.

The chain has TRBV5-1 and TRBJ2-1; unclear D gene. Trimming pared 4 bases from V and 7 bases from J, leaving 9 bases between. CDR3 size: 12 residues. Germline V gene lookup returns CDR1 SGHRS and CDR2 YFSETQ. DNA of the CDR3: TGCGCCAGCAGCATCATGGGGAATGAGCAGTTCTTC. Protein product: CASSIMGNEQFF. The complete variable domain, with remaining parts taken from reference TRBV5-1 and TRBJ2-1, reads KAGVTQTPRYLIKTRGQQVTLSCSPISGHRSVSWYQQTPGQGLQFLFEYFSETQRNKGNFPGRFSGRQFSNSRSEMNVSTLELGDSALYLCASSIMGNEQFFGPGTRLTVL.

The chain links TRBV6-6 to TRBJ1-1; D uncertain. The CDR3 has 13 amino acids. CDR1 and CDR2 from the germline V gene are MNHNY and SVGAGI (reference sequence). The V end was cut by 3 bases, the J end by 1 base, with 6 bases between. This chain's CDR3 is CASSYGENTEAFF. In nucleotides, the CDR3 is TGTGCCAGCAGTTATGGGGAGAACACTGAAGCTTTCTTT.

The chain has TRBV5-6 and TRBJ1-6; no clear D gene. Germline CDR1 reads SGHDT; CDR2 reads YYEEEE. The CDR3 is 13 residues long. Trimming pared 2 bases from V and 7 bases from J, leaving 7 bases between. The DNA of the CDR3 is TGTGCCAGCAGCTTAAACATGAATTCACCCCTCCACTTT. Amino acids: CASSLNMNSPLHF.

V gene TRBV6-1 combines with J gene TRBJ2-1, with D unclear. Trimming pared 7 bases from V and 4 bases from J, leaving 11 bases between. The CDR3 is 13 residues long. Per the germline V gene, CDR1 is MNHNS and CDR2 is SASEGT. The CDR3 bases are TGTGCCAGCACGCAAGGGCCTTACAATGAGCAGTTCTTC. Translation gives CASTQGPYNEQFF.

DNA for the CDR3: TGCGCCAGCTCAATCTTCCCGGGACTAGCGGGAGTGGGGGATACGCAGTATTTT. Amino acids: CASSIFPGLAGVGDTQYF. The chain recombines TRBV5-1 with TRBJ2-3, with 14 bases identical to TRBD2. CDR3 length equals 18 residues. The V gene end was trimmed by 7 bases and the J gene end by 6 bases; junction bases not matched to a gene: 16. Germline values: CDR1 SGHRS, CDR2 YFSETQ.

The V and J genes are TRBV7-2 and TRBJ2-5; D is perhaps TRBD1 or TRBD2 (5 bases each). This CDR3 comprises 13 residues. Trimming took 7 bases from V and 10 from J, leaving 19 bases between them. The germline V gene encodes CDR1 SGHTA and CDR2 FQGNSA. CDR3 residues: CASTTPSNGGQYF. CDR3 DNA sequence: TGTGCCAGCACCACTCCGTCGAATGGGGGCCAGTACTTC.